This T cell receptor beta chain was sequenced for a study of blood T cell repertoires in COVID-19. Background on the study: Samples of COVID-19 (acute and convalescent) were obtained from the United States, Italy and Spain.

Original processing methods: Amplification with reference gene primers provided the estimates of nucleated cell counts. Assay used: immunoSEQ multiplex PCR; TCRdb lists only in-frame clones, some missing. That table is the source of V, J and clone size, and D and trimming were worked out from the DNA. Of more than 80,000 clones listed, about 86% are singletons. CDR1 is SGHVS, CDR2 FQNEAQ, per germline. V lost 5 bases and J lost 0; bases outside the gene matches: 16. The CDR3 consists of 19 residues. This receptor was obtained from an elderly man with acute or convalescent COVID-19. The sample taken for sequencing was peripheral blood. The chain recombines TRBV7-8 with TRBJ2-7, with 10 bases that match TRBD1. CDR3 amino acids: CASSGWGQGSALSSYEQYF. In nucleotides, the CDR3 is TGTGCCAGCAGCGGGTGGGGACAGGGGAGCGCTTTAAGCTCCTACGAGCAGTACTTC.